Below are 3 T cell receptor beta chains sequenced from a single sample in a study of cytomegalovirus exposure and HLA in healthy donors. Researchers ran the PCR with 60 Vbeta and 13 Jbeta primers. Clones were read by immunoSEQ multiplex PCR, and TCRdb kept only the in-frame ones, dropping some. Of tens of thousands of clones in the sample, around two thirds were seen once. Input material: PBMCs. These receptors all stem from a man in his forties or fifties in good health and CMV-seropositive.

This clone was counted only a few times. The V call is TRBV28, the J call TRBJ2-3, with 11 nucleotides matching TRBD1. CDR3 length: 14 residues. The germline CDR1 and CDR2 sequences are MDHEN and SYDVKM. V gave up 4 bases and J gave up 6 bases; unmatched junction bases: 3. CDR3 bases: TGTGCCAGCAGTTCAGGACAGGGGGCGGATACGCAGTATTTT. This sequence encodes CASSSGQGADTQYF. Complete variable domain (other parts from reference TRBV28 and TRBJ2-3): DVKVTQSSRYLVKRTGEKVFLECVQDMDHENMFWYRQDPGLGLRLIYFSYDVKMKEKGDIPEGYSVSREKKERFSLILESASTNQTSMYLCASSSGQGADTQYFGPGTRLTVL.

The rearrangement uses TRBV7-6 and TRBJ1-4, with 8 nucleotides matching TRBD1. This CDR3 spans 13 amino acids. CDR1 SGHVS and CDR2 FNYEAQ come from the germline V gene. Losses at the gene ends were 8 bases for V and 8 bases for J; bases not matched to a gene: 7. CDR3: CASGQGIWEKLFF. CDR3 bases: TGTGCCAGCGGACAGGGAATTTGGGAAAAACTGTTTTTT. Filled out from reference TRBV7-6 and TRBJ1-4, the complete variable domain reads GAGVSQSPRYKVTKRGQDVALRCDPISGHVSLYWYRQALGQGPEFLTYFNYEAQQDKSGLPNDRFSAERPEGSISTLTIQRTEQRDSAMYRCASGQGIWEKLFFGSGTQLSVL.

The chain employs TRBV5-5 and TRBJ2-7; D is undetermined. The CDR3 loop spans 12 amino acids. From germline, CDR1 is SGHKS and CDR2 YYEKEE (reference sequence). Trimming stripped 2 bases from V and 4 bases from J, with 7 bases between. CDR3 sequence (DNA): TGTGCCAGCAGCTTTGCGGAATACGAGCAGTACTTC. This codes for CASSFAEYEQYF. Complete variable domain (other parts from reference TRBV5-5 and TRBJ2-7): DAGVTQSPTHLIKTRGQQVTLRCSPISGHKSVSWYQQVLGQGPQFIFQYYEKEERGRGNFPDRFSARQFPNYSSELNVNALLLGDSALYLCASSFAEYEQYFGPGTRLTVT.